The entry that follows covers one TCR beta chain sequence. The sample originates from a study of PD-1 blockade in classical Hodgkin lymphoma. Described time point: cycle 4 day 1 (C4D1), after 6 weeks of nivolumab. Patients all relapsed after autologous stem cell transplantation, and there was variation in brentuximab vedotin exposure. Out of thawed PBMCs, magnetic negative selection purified CD4+ T cells. Trimming took 1 base from V and 5 from J, leaving 14 bases between them. The CDR3 covers 16 residues. The germline V gene encodes CDR1 LNHDA and CDR2 SQIVND (reference sequence). Sequenced by immunoSEQ multiplex PCR; TCRdb stores in-frame clones only, minus some. The repertoire holds around 30,000 clones, with around 80% as singletons.

The gene calls are TRBV19 and TRBJ1-4, with D possibly TRBD1 on 6 matching bases. This TCR was recovered from a human donor with classical Hodgkin lymphoma. This sample comprised CD4+ T cells from blood, obtained before the fourth cycle of nivolumab. CDR3 sequence reads: CASSIGSGTMNEKLFF. In DNA, the CDR3 is TGTGCCAGTAGTATAGGATCGGGGACAATGAATGAAAAACTGTTTTTT. Together with reference TRBV19 and TRBJ1-4, the CDR3 gives the full variable domain: DGGITQSPKYLFRKEGQNVTLSCEQNLNHDAMYWYRQDPGQGLRLIYYSQIVNDFQKGDIAEGYSVSREKKESFPLTVTSAQKNPTAFYLCASSIGSGTMNEKLFFGSGTQLSVL.